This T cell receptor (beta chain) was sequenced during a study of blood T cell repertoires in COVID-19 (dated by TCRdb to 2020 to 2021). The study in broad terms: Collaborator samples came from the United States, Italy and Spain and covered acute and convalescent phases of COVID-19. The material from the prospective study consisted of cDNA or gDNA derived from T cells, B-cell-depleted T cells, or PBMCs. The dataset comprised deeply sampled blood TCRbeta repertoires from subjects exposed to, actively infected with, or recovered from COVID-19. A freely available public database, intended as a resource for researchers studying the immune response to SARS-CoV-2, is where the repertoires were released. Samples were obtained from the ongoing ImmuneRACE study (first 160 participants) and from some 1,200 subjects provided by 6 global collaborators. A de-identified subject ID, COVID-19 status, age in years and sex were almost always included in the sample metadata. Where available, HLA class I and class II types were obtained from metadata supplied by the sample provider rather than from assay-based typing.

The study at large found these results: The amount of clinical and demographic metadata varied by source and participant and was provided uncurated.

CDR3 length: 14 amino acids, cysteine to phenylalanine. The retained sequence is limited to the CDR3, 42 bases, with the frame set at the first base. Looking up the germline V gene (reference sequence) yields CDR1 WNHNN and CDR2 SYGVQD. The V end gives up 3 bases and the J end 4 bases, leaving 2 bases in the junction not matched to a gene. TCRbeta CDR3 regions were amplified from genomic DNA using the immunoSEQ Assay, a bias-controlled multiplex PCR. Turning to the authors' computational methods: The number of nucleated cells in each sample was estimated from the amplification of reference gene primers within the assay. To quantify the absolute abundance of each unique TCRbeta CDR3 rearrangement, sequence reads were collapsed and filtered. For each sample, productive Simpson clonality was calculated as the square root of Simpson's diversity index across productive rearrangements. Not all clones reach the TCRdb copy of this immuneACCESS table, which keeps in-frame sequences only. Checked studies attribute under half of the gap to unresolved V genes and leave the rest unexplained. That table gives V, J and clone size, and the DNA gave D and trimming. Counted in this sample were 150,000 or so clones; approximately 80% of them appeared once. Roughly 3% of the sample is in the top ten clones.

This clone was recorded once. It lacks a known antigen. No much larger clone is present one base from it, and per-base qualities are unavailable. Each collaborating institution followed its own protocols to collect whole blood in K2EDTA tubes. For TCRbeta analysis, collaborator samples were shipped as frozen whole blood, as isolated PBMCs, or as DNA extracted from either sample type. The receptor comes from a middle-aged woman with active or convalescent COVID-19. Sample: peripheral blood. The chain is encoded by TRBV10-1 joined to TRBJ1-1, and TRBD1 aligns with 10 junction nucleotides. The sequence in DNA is TGCGCCAGCAGTGATAGGACAGGGGGCACTGAAGCTTTCTTT. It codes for CASSDRTGGTEAFF.